These 8 T cell receptor beta chains originate from one sample sequenced in a study of blood T cell repertoires in COVID-19. TCRdb keeps only in-frame clones here, not all; method: immunoSEQ multiplex PCR. Counted here are 180,000 or so clones, 86% occurring once; the ten biggest clones make up roughly 0.99%. Sample: peripheral blood. These receptors were taken from a man younger than 35 with acute or convalescent COVID-19.

The genes are TRBV6-1 and TRBJ2-1; D is unclear. Germline V gives CDR1 MNHNS, CDR2 SASEGT. CDR3 length equals 13 residues. V lost 2 bases, J lost 1 base, and 3 bases lay in between. CDR3: CASSEISYNEQFF. The DNA for the CDR3 is TGTGCCAGCAGTGAAATATCCTACAATGAGCAGTTCTTC.

The chain recombines TRBV11-2 with TRBJ1-5; D not certain. The CDR3 contains 16 residues. Trimming took off 1 base at V and 2 bases at J, with 12 bases between the two ends. The germline gives CDR1 SGHAT, CDR2 FQNNGV. CDR3 amino acids: CASSLGMAGGNQPQHF. The CDR3 nucleotides are TGTGCCAGCAGCTTAGGAATGGCTGGAGGCAATCAGCCCCAGCATTTT.

This clone was observed at least ten times. The V call is TRBV25-1, the J call TRBJ2-7; D possibly corresponds to TRBD1 (5 bases). The CDR3 runs to 15 residues. Trimming removed 3 bases at V and 2 bases at J, with 14 bases between. Germline CDR1 is MGHDK and CDR2 is SYGVNS. For the CDR3, the DNA is TGTGCCAGCAGTGATCAAAGTAGGGGAACCTACGAGCAGTACTTC. It encodes CASSDQSRGTYEQYF.

This clone was observed a single time. This rearrangement joins TRBV7-2 to TRBJ1-2, with a possible D match to TRBD1 (6 bases). Germline values: CDR1 SGHTA, CDR2 FQGNSA. The germline V and J ends were trimmed by 5 bases and 3 bases, with 13 bases remaining between them. The CDR3 is made up of 14 amino acids. Here the CDR3 reads CASSPGAGDYGYTF. CDR3 DNA: TGTGCCAGCAGCCCCGGGGCAGGGGACTATGGCTACACCTTC.

This clone has a handful of counts. The chain is built from TRBV6-5 and TRBJ2-3; 9 bases are shared with TRBD1. The CDR3 extends over 13 amino acids. V dropped 11 bases and J dropped 2; count of bases not matched to a gene: 5. The germline CDR1 and CDR2 sequences are MNHEY and SVGAGI. CDR3 loop: CAVQGANTDTQYF. The CDR3 bases are TGTGCCGTACAGGGGGCAAACACAGATACGCAGTATTTT.

The chain carries TRBV12-3 or TRBV12-4 and TRBJ1-1, with unresolved D. Trimming removed 6 bases at V and 4 bases at J, with 12 bases between. The CDR3 sequence is 13 residues long. The CDR3, as DNA: TGTGCCAGCAGCAAATTTTCGGGCACTGAAGCTTTCTTT. This translates into CASSKFSGTEAFF.

V is TRBV20-1 and J is TRBJ1-1; D uncertain. This CDR3 contains 11 residues. CDR1 and CDR2 (germline): DFQATT, SNEGSKA (reference sequence). The CDR3 DNA reads as TGCACCGGACTTGTAAACACTGAAGCTTTCTTT. Translation gives CTGLVNTEAFF.

The table lists this clone with a count of one. V and J are TRBV5-5 and TRBJ1-1; D is ambiguous. CDR3 length: 17 amino acids. Per the germline V gene, CDR1 is SGHKS and CDR2 is YYEKEE (reference sequence). V was shortened by 4 bases and J by 3 bases, with 22 bases between the two germline ends. The CDR3 spells CASSPPYGRRVDTEAFF. The CDR3, as DNA: TGTGCCAGCAGCCCCCCGTATGGCCGGAGAGTGGACACTGAAGCTTTCTTT.